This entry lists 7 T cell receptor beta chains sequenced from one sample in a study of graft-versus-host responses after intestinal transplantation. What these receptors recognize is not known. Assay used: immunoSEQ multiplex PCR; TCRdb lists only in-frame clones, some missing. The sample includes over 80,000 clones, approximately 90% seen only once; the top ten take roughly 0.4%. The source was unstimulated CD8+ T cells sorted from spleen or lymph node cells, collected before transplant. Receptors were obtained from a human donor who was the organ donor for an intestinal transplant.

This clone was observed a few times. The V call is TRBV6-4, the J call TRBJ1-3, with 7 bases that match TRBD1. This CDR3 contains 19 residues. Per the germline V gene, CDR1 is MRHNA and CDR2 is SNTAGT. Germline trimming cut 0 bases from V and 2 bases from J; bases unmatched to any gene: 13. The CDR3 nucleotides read TGTGCCAGCAGTGACTCTGGAGGGTTACAGGGGATTACTGGAAACACCATATATTTT. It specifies CASSDSGGLQGITGNTIYF.

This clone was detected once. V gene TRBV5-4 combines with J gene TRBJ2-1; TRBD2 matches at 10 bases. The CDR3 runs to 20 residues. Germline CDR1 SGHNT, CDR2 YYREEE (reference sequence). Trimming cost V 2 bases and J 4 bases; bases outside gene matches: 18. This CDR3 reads CASSLEQPLAGLPKYNEQFF. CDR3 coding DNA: TGTGCCAGCAGCTTAGAGCAACCACTAGCGGGGCTCCCTAAATACAATGAGCAGTTCTTC.

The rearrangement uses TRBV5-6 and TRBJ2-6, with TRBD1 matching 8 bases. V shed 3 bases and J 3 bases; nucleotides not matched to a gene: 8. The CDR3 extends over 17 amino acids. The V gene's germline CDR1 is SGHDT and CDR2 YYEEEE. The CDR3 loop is CASSWMAGGGGANVLTF. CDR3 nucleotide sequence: TGTGCCAGCAGCTGGATGGCAGGGGGCGGTGGGGCCAACGTCCTGACTTTC.

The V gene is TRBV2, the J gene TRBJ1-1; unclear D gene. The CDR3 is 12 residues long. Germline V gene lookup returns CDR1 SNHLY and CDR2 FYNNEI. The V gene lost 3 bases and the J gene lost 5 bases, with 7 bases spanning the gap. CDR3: CASSEPGTEAFF. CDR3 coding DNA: TGTGCCAGCAGTGAGCCCGGGACTGAAGCTTTCTTT.

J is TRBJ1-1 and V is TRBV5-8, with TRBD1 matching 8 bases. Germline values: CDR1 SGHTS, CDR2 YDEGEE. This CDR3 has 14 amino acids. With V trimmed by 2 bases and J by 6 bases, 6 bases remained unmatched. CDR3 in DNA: TGTGCCAGCAGCTTCAGGGGGCCGGGCTCTGAAGCTTTCTTT. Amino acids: CASSFRGPGSEAFF.

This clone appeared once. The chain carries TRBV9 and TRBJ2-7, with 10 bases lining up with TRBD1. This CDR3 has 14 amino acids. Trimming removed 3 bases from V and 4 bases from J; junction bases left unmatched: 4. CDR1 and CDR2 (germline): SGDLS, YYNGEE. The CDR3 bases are TGTGCCAGCAGCGGCAGACAGGGGGCATACGAGCAGTACTTC. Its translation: CASSGRQGAYEQYF.

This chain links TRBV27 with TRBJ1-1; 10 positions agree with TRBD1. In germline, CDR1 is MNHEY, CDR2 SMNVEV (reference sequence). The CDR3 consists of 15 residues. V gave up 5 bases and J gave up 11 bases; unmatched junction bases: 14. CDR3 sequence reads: CASSGRQGARSEAFF. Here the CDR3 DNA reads TGTGCCAGCAGTGGCCGACAGGGGGCGCGGTCCGAGGCTTTCTTT.